This T cell receptor (beta chain) derives from a study of blood T cell dynamics during melanoma immunotherapy. At the level of the study: Metastatic melanoma patients received first-line pembrolizumab or nivolumab plus ipilimumab.

Only in-frame clones appear in the TCRdb table, and some are missing; sequencing was by immunoSEQ multiplex PCR. The sample contains over 6,500 clones, roughly 80% of which appear only once. Stated time point: pre-treatment baseline. No patient had earlier systemic cancer treatment, concurrent immunosuppressants, or another active cancer. The CDR3 spans 15 residues. The trim removed 1 base at V and 5 bases at J, leaving 7 bases unmatched. Germline CDR1 and CDR2: SGHDT and YYEEEE. This sequence originates from a human donor with melanoma. The rearrangement uses TRBV5-6 and TRBJ1-1, with 8 positions matching TRBD1. The starting material was blood, obtained from a patient treated with checkpoint blockade. The CDR3: CASSLMQGAGTEAFF. CDR3 DNA sequence: TGTGCCAGCAGCTTGATGCAGGGGGCAGGTACTGAAGCTTTCTTT.